The 6 T cell receptor beta chains reported below all come from one sample, sequenced in a study of breast tumors, draining lymph nodes, adjacent tissues. Samples came from axillary lymph nodes draining the breast cancer. TCRdb itself ran the multiplex PCR reads through MiXCR, one entry per CDR3 protein. The sample consists of under 150,000 distinct CDR3 sequences, roughly 21% of them appearing once. Material: axillary lymph node tissue. The receptors derive from a female donor with breast cancer. Some clones in this sample may be carry-over from other donors' samples.

This clonotype came up many times. The gene calls are TRBV18 and TRBJ1-2; D is undetermined. CDR1 and CDR2 (germline): KGHSH, LQKENI. With 3 bases removed from V and 5 bases from J, the gap between germline ends came to 10 bases. The CDR3 is 13 amino acids. The chain's CDR3 is CASSPRTDYGYTF. As DNA, the CDR3 is TGTGCCAGCTCACCCAGGACGGATTATGGCTACACCTTC.

This clonotype was seen ten or more times. The chain links TRBV7-9 to TRBJ2-3; 10 nucleotides line up with TRBD2. Germline assignment: CDR1 SEHNR and CDR2 FQNEAQ (reference sequence). The trim removed 3 bases at V and 6 bases at J, leaving 9 bases unmatched. CDR3 length: 16 amino acids. In DNA form, the CDR3 reads TGTGCCAGCAGCTTCGGTCTAGCGGGAGTTTCGGATACGCAGTATTTT. This translates into CASSFGLAGVSDTQYF.

Concerning this clonotype: The conserved phenylalanine or tryptophan is not found at the CDR3 terminus, so this likely reflects a read error. The rearrangement joins TRBV7-2 to TRBJ2-1, with TRBD2 matching over 8 bases. There are 16 residues in the CDR3. Unmatched junction bases numbered 17, after V lost 4 bases and J lost 12 bases. Germline CDR1 reads SGHTA; CDR2 reads FQGNSA. Here the CDR3 reads CASSSIAGFVGRGQFI. In DNA, the CDR3 is TGTGCCAGCAGCTCTATAGCGGGATTTGTGGGTAGGGGGCAGTTCATC.

The rearrangement uses TRBV20-1 and TRBJ1-1; D gene unclear. V lost 1 base, J lost 6 bases, and 9 bases lay in between. Germline V lookup: CDR1 DFQATT, CDR2 SNEGSKA (reference sequence). The CDR3 spans 12 residues. The CDR3, as DNA: TGCAGTGCTAGAGTACTTGGGGCTGAAGCTTTCTTT. It encodes CSARVLGAEAFF.

Only a few counts were recorded for this clonotype. This chain links TRBV29-1 with TRBJ2-5, with TRBD2 matching 11 bases. Germline assignment: CDR1 SQVTM and CDR2 ANQGSEA. The CDR3 loop spans 13 amino acids. V shed 7 bases and J 5 bases; nucleotides not matched to a gene: 6. CDR3 protein: CSEIAGGQETQYF. CDR3 nucleotide sequence: TGCAGCGAGATAGCGGGGGGGCAGGAGACCCAGTACTTC.

Of note for this clonotype: A much larger clone is a single base away; this may be a read error. This chain connects TRBV20-1 to TRBJ2-7, with 8 positions matching TRBD2. V trimming: 3 bases; J trimming: 2 bases; junction bases outside the gene matches: 9. Germline-derived CDR1 and CDR2 are DFQATT and SNEGSKA (reference sequence). This CDR3 has 15 amino acids. CDR3 sequence: CSARGSGIQTYEQYF. CDR3 nucleotide sequence: TGCAGTGCTAGGGGTAGCGGGATACAAACCTACGAGCAGTACTTC.